This paragraph covers one T cell receptor beta chain sequence. V lost 2 bases and J lost 3, with 10 bases in between. The length of the CDR3 is 14 residues. CDR1 LNHDA and CDR2 SQIVND come from the germline V gene (reference sequence). The sample comes from a study of shared clonotypes between healthy human individuals. Background on the study: The cohort comprised a couple of women and a few men. Their ages spanned 18 to 49 years.

The method was immunoSEQ multiplex PCR; TCRdb's version includes in-frame clones alone and lacks a portion of them. Among 450,000 to 550,000 clones listed, 79% were seen once. Sequenced input: PBMCs. This TCR derives from a middle-aged woman in good health. Some clones in this sample may be carry-over from other donors' samples. The chain joins TRBV19 to TRBJ1-1, with TRBD1 as a possible D gene (6 bases). This chain's CDR3 is CASSIRGGDTEAFF. The DNA for the CDR3 is TGTGCCAGTAGTATAAGAGGGGGGGACACTGAAGCTTTCTTT.